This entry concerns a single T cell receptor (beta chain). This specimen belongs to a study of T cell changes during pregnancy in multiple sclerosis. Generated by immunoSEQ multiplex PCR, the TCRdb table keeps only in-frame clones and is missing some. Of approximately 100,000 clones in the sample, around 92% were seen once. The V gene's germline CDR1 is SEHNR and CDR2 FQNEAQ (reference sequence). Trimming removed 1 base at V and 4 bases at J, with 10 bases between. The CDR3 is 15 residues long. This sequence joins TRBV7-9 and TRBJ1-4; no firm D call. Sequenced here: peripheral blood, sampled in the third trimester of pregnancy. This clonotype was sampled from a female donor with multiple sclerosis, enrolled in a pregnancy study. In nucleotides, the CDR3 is TGTGCCAGCAGCTTAGTATTGGCCCTTAATGAAAAACTGTTTTTT. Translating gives CASSLVLALNEKLFF.